Listed here is a single T cell receptor beta chain. This table comes from immunoSEQ multiplex PCR, and its TCRdb copy is limited to in-frame clones, with some not included. Here the sample spans around 200,000 clones, over 85% being singletons. This CDR3 comprises 13 residues. V lost 11 bases and J lost 0, with 8 bases in between. The germline V gene encodes CDR1 SEHNR and CDR2 FQNEAQ (reference sequence). This sample was included in a study of control samples from healthy donors and cancer patients. The specimen sequenced was blood. The clonotype comes from a man aged 18-30 years in good health. The chain recombines TRBV7-9 with TRBJ2-6; perhaps TRBD2 as D (5 bases). CDR3 residues: CAVGGSGANVLTF. CDR3 nucleotide sequence: TGTGCCGTAGGAGGCTCTGGGGCCAACGTCCTGACTTTC.